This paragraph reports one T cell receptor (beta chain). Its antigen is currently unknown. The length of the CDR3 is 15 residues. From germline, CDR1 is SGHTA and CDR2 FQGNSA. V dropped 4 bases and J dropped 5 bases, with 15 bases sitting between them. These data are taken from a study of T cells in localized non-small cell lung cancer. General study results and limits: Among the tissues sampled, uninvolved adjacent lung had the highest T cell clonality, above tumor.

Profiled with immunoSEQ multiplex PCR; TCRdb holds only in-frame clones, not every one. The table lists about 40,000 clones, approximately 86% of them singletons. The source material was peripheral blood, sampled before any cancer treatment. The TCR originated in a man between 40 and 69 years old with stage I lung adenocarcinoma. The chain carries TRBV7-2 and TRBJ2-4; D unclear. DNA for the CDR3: TGTGCCAGCAGCTCCCGTCACGCACCAGAAAACATTCAGTACTTC. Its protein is CASSSRHAPENIQYF. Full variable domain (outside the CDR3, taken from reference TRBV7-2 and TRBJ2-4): GAGVSQSPSNKVTEKGKDVELRCDPISGHTALYWYRQSLGQGLEFLIYFQGNSAPDKSGLPSDRFSAERTGGSVSTLTIQRTQQEDSAVYLCASSSRHAPENIQYFGAGTRLSVL.